Below, 12 T cell receptor beta chains from the same sample are listed, as sequenced in a study of T cell changes during pregnancy in multiple sclerosis. Sequenced by immunoSEQ multiplex PCR; TCRdb stores in-frame clones only, minus some. The sample includes tens of thousands of clones, around 90% of them seen just once. The material sequenced was CD4+ T cells from peripheral blood mononuclear cells, taken in the second trimester of pregnancy. The receptors derive from a female donor with multiple sclerosis, enrolled in a pregnancy study.

The chain employs TRBV5-1 and TRBJ2-2; 11 nucleotides align to TRBD1. The V gene end was trimmed by 4 bases and the J gene end by 3 bases; junction bases not matched to a gene: 5. The CDR3 is 16 amino acids. The germline gives CDR1 SGHRS, CDR2 YFSETQ. CDR3 in amino acids: CASSLGQGVYTGELFF. The CDR3 nucleotides are TGCGCCAGCAGCCTGGGACAGGGGGTTTACACCGGGGAGCTGTTTTTT. Supplemented by reference TRBV5-1 and TRBJ2-2, the full variable domain reads KAGVTQTPRYLIKTRGQQVTLSCSPISGHRSVSWYQQTPGQGLQFLFEYFSETQRNKGNFPGRFSGRQFSNSRSEMNVSTLELGDSALYLCASSLGQGVYTGELFFGEGSRLTVL.

This chain connects TRBV19 to TRBJ2-2; a possible D gene is TRBD2 (5 bases). Trimming took 1 base from V and 0 from J, leaving 6 bases between them. The CDR3 runs to 15 residues. Germline V gene lookup returns CDR1 LNHDA and CDR2 SQIVND (reference sequence). The DNA of the CDR3 is TGTGCCAGTAGTATAGTCGGGGCGAACACCGGGGAGCTGTTTTTT. It encodes CASSIVGANTGELFF.

The J gene is TRBJ2-5, the V gene TRBV6-5; 10 nucleotides align to TRBD2. The CDR3 is 15 residues long. The germline V gene encodes CDR1 MNHEY and CDR2 SVGAGI. J was trimmed by 5 bases and V by 6 bases; bases with no gene match: 9. CDR3 amino acids: CASSARLAGAETQYF. The CDR3, as DNA: TGTGCCAGCAGCGCGCGACTAGCGGGCGCTGAGACCCAGTACTTC.

V usage is TRBV21-1 and J usage is TRBJ2-5; the D segment call TRBD2 is taken from the table without a DNA check. TRBV21-1 is reported as a pseudogene. The CDR3 covers 17 residues. As DNA, the CDR3 is TGTGCCAGCAGCGGGGAGGGACTAGCGGGGTTCCAAGAGACCCAGTACTTC. Its protein product is CASSGEGLAGFQETQYF.

Here the CDR3 DNA reads TGTGCCAGCAGTGTTGGGCCCGAGCAGTACTTC. Translating gives CASSVGPEQYF. The genes are TRBV2 and TRBJ2-7; D is uncertain. The CDR3 length is 11 residues. CDR1 is SNHLY, CDR2 FYNNEI, per germline. Trimming left V 4 bases short and J 6 bases short, with 7 bases between. Full variable domain (remainder filled in from reference TRBV2 and TRBJ2-7): EPEVTQTPSHQVTQMGQEVILRCVPISNHLYFYWYRQILGQKVEFLVSFYNNEISEKSEIFDDQFSVERPDGSNFTLKIRSTKLEDSAMYFCASSVGPEQYFGPGTRLTVT.

V is TRBV10-3 and J is TRBJ1-1; 9 positions match TRBD1. The CDR3 length is 13 residues. V shed 10 bases and J 4 bases; nucleotides not matched to a gene: 7. The V gene's germline CDR1 is ENHRY and CDR2 SYGVKD. The CDR3 is CATGTGGLTEAFF. The CDR3 DNA follows: TGTGCCACTGGTACAGGGGGCCTCACTGAAGCTTTCTTT.

The CDR3 region has the DNA TGTGCCAGCAGTTCTCGGACTAGCTCTCAGTTCTTC. Translated: CASSSRTSSQFF. This chain uses TRBV28 with TRBJ2-1; 8 bases align to TRBD2. V was clipped by 4 bases and J by 13 bases; unmatched bases: 6. Germline CDR1 is MDHEN and CDR2 is SYDVKM. CDR3 length: 12 amino acids.

This clone was seen a handful of times. Within the sample, other DNA sequences also encode this same CDR3. The chain has TRBV5-1 and TRBJ1-1, with 8 bases that match TRBD1. The germline V gene encodes CDR1 SGHRS and CDR2 YFSETQ. After removal of 5 bases from V and 3 bases from J, the junction contained 3 bases not matched to a gene. This CDR3 comprises 13 residues. This CDR3 is CASSKDRDTEAFF. In DNA form, the CDR3 reads TGCGCCAGCAGTAAGGACAGGGACACTGAAGCTTTCTTT.

The J gene is TRBJ1-1, the V gene TRBV27; 7 nucleotides agree with TRBD1. The ends lost 5 bases at V and 1 base at J; junction bases unmatched: 7. CDR1 is MNHEY, CDR2 SMNVEV, per germline (reference sequence). The CDR3 length is 15 residues. DNA for the CDR3: TGTGCCAGCAGTACAAGGACAGGTTGGAACACTGAAGCTTTCTTT. This codes for CASSTRTGWNTEAFF.

This clone was seen a handful of times. The V and J genes are TRBV18 and TRBJ1-1; no clear D gene. The V end lost 3 bases, the J end lost 6 bases, and 11 bases lay between the germline ends. The CDR3 has 13 residues. CDR1 is KGHSH and CDR2 is LQKENI in the germline V gene. The CDR3 protein is CASSPTREAEAFF. In DNA form, the CDR3 reads TGTGCCAGCTCACCCACACGGGAAGCTGAAGCTTTCTTT.

The rearrangement links TRBV30 to TRBJ2-7; 8 positions match TRBD2. This CDR3 has 19 amino acids. J was trimmed by 0 bases and V by 0 bases; bases with no gene match: 16. CDR1 is GTSNPN and CDR2 is SVGIG in the germline V gene (reference sequence). CDR3 nucleotide sequence: TGTGCCTGGAGTGTTCGGGGATGGGGCCGGAGCGGGAGCTCCTACGAGCAGTACTTC. Encoded protein: CAWSVRGWGRSGSSYEQYF.

This clone has a single count. This chain joins TRBV7-9 and TRBJ1-5; D is possibly TRBD1 (6 bases). Germline V gene lookup returns CDR1 SEHNR and CDR2 FQNEAQ (reference sequence). The CDR3 length is 19 residues. Trimming cost V 0 bases and J 6 bases, with 24 bases left between them. The DNA of the CDR3 is TGTGCCAGCAGCTTAGCTACAGGGAAAAAGCACAATTCAAGTCAGCCCCAGCATTTT. This translates into CASSLATGKKHNSSQPQHF. Combining the CDR3 with reference TRBV7-9 and TRBJ1-5 gives the whole variable domain DTGVSQNPRHKITKRGQNVTFRCDPISEHNRLYWYRQTLGQGPEFLTYFQNEAQLEKSRLLSDRFSAERPKGSFSTLEIQRTEQGDSAMYLCASSLATGKKHNSSQPQHFGDGTRLSIL.